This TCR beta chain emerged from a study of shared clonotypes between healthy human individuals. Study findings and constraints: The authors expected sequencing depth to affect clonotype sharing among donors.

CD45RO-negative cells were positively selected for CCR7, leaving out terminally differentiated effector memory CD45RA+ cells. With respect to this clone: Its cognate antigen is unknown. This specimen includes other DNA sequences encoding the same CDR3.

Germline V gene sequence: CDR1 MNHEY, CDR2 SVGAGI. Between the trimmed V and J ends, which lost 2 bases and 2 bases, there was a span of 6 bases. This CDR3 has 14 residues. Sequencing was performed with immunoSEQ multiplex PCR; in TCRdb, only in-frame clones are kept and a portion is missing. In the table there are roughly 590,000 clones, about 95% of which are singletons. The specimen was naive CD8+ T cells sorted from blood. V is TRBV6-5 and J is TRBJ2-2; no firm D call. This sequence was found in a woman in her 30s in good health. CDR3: CASSYGENTGELFF. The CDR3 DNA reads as TGTGCCAGCAGTTACGGGGAAAACACCGGGGAGCTGTTTTTT.